This TCR beta chain was captured in a study of T cells after yellow fever vaccination. TCRdb recomputed calls from the 5' RACE reads with MiXCR, one row per CDR3 protein. The repertoire holds about 260,000 distinct CDR3 sequences, with about 5.2% as singletons. This receptor was taken from a man aged 18 to 30 who received the YFV17D yellow fever vaccine. The starting material was CD4+ T cells sorted from PBMCs, obtained on the day of the yellow fever booster vaccination.

The DNA of the CDR3 is TGTGCCAGCGGGGACTACCGACGCGATGAGCAGTTCTTC. Protein product: CASGDYRRDEQFF. The chain employs TRBV6-5 and TRBJ2-1; 7 nucleotides align to TRBD2. The junction had 9 bases not matched to a gene; V was cut back by 8 bases and J by 8 bases. This CDR3 region has 13 residues. Looked up from germline, CDR1 is MNHEY and CDR2 is SVGAGI.